Below, one TCR beta chain is given with its context. These data are taken from a study of OX40 agonist ivuxolimab in advanced cancers. Study details: Two cutaneous melanoma patients and one hepatocellular carcinoma patient, three in all, had partial responses.

Profiling relied on immunoSEQ multiplex PCR, and the TCRdb table lists in-frame clones only, not all of them. The sample comprises approximately 60,000 clones, about 80% of which are singletons, and 0.6% to 0.9% rests with the top ten. The CDR3 covers 15 residues. V lost 2 bases and J lost 1, with 12 bases in between. CDR1 and CDR2 (germline): LGHNA, YNFKEQ. The receptor was derived from an adult with an advanced solid tumor such as melanoma, head and neck, liver or kidney cancer. The input for sequencing was CD4+ or CD8+ T cells sorted from blood, taken in a trial of the OX40 agonist ivuxolimab. This chain joins TRBV4-2 and TRBJ2-7; D is unresolved. This chain's CDR3 is CASSQSRILSYEQYF. CDR3 DNA sequence: TGTGCCAGCAGCCAATCTCGCATTCTTTCCTACGAGCAGTACTTC.